This TCR beta chain came from a study of neoadjuvant anti-PD-1 for oral cavity cancer. V shed 2 bases and J 0 bases; nucleotides not matched to a gene: 2. CDR3 length: 16 amino acids. Germline CDR1 reads KGHSH; CDR2 reads LQKENI. Here immunoSEQ multiplex PCR was the method, and the copy in TCRdb shows in-frame clones only, minus some. This sample has about 5,700 clones, with just under 60% found just once. The chain carries TRBV18 and TRBJ1-3, with TRBD1 identical over 9 bases. Sequences were derived from tumor tissue, sampled before nivolumab (anti-PD-1) treatment. The receptor's source is a person between 35 and 79 years old with oral cavity squamous cell carcinoma. In DNA form, the CDR3 reads TGTGCCAGCTCACCAGGACAGGGGATCTCTGGAAACACCATATATTTT. The encoded protein is CASSPGQGISGNTIYF.